This TCR beta chain was found in a study of blood T cell repertoires in COVID-19. Sequencing was performed with immunoSEQ multiplex PCR; in TCRdb, only in-frame clones are kept and a portion is missing. This sample has some 150,000 clones; more than 65% occur once, and the top ten carry approximately 14%. The sequenced sample consisted of PBMCs or T cells enriched from blood (not recorded which). The TCR was taken from a man aged 45 to 65 who had recovered from COVID-19.

The CDR3 region is CASSHIDGSTEAFF. CDR3 DNA: TGTGCCAGCAGCCATATCGACGGGAGCACTGAAGCTTTCTTT. The chain is built from TRBV6-5 and TRBJ1-1; D unclear. CDR1 is MNHEY and CDR2 is SVGAGI in the germline V gene. V dropped 6 bases and J dropped 4 bases, with 15 bases sitting between them. This CDR3 is 14 amino acids long.